These T cell receptor beta chains were read from a single sample in a study of early T cells in non-severe SARS-CoV-2 infection. TCRdb re-called the 5' RACE reads through MiXCR, storing one row per CDR3 protein. The table shows around 99,000 distinct CDR3 sequences, with more than 9.5% occurring only once. The specimen sequenced was whole blood. Receptors originate from an adult who was a healthcare worker with PCR-confirmed SARS-CoV-2 infection or an uninfected control (not recorded which). The CDR3 runs from the conserved cysteine through the conserved F or W. Each record gives: V gene, D gene, clone size, J gene, CDR3 protein, CDR3 DNA. A D gene is named only where the DNA matches it firmly. Not all rows give a size; the values are once, few, many and, for expanded clones, a class.

V: TRBV7-9; D: TRBD1; size: many; J: TRBJ2-3; CDR3: CASSRLDREADTQYF; DNA: TGTGCCAGCAGCCGACTGGACAGGGAGGCAGATACGCAGTATTTT
V: TRBV20-1; D: NA; size: few; J: TRBJ1-5; CDR3: CSGEQGGQPQHF; DNA: TGCAGTGGGGAACAGGGCGGGCAGCCCCAGCATTTT
V: TRBV4-1; D: NA; size: many; J: TRBJ1-5; CDR3: CASSQELGDNQPQHF; DNA: TGCGCCAGCAGCCAAGAGCTTGGGGATAATCAGCCCCAGCATTTT
V: TRBV28; D: TRBD1; size: few; J: TRBJ2-4; CDR3: CASNVQGAADIQYF; DNA: TGTGCCAGCAACGTTCAGGGGGCTGCGGACATTCAGTACTTC
V: TRBV28; D: NA; size: many; J: TRBJ2-2; CDR3: CASSLSAGELFF; DNA: TGTGCCAGCAGTTTGAGTGCCGGGGAGCTGTTTTTT
V: TRBV6-6; D: NA; size: few; J: TRBJ2-7; CDR3: CASSYSGDVYEQYF; DNA: TGTGCCAGCAGTTACTCGGGGGACGTCTACGAGCAGTACTTC
V: TRBV7-2; D: TRBD2; size: many; J: TRBJ2-3; CDR3: CASSYPSLAGGPSSTDTQYF; DNA: TGTGCCAGCAGCTACCCCTCGCTAGCGGGAGGTCCTTCTAGCACAGATACGCAGTATTTT
V: TRBV30; D: NA; size: NA; J: TRBJ2-1; CDR3: CAWNPPGAIGGYNEQFF; DNA: TGTGCCTGGAACCCCCCAGGGGCTATCGGAGGATACAATGAGCAGTTCTTC
V: TRBV19; D: NA; size: NA; J: TRBJ2-1; CDR3: CASSILLLGRNEQFF; DNA: TGTGCCAGTAGTATTCTCCTACTAGGAAGGAATGAGCAGTTCTTC
V: TRBV28; D: TRBD1; size: many; J: TRBJ2-5; CDR3: CASLDREGGETQYF; DNA: TGTGCCAGCCTCGACAGGGAAGGAGGAGAGACCCAGTACTTC
V: TRBV2; D: NA; size: few; J: TRBJ1-1; CDR3: CASSVNRGTEAFF; DNA: TGTGCCAGCAGTGTTAATCGAGGCACTGAAGCTTTCTTT
V: TRBV20-1; D: TRBD2; size: few; J: TRBJ2-5; CDR3: CSASPHSGRANVETQYF; DNA: TGCAGTGCTAGCCCGCATAGCGGGAGGGCCAATGTCGAGACCCAGTACTTC
V: TRBV19; D: TRBD2; size: NA; J: TRBJ2-1; CDR3: CASSIAGGPREQFF; DNA: TGTGCCAGTAGTATCGCGGGAGGGCCCCGTGAGCAGTTCTTC
V: TRBV10-3; D: NA; size: NA; J: TRBJ2-7; CDR3: CAIGGHEQYF; DNA: TGTGCCATCGGCGGTCACGAGCAGTACTTC
V: TRBV12-3/TRBV12-4; D: NA; size: NA; J: TRBJ2-1; CDR3: CASRAPSSSYNEQFF; DNA: TGTGCCAGCAGGGCCCCCTCGAGCTCCTACAATGAGCAGTTCTTC
V: TRBV6-5; D: NA; size: few; J: TRBJ1-1; CDR3: CAPFPDAFF; DNA: TGTGCTCCTTTTCCCGACGCTTTCTTT
V: TRBV29-1; D: NA; size: NA; J: TRBJ1-5; CDR3: CSSYSPGEPQHF; DNA: TGCAGCAGTTACTCTCCTGGAGAGCCCCAGCATTTT
V: TRBV20-1; D: TRBD1; size: few; J: TRBJ1-2; CDR3: CSASLREGAREDGYTF; DNA: TGCAGTGCTAGTTTGAGGGAGGGGGCGCGAGAGGATGGCTACACCTTC
V: TRBV2; D: NA; size: many; J: TRBJ1-5; CDR3: CASSMGHRGSNQPQHF; DNA: TGTGCCAGCAGCATGGGACACCGAGGGAGCAATCAGCCCCAGCATTTT
V: TRBV12-3/TRBV12-4; D: NA; size: many; J: TRBJ2-1; CDR3: CASSLLQVDNEQFF; DNA: TGTGCCAGCAGTTTATTGCAGGTAGACAATGAGCAGTTCTTC
V: TRBV27; D: NA; size: NA; J: TRBJ2-7; CDR3: CASSQIEGYEQYF; DNA: TGTGCCAGCAGTCAAATAGAGGGCTACGAGCAGTACTTC
V: TRBV2; D: NA; size: many; J: TRBJ2-1; CDR3: CASSEGQSSYNEQFF; DNA: TGTGCCAGCAGTGAAGGGCAGAGCTCCTACAATGAGCAGTTCTTC
V: TRBV7-2; D: NA; size: few; J: TRBJ2-5; CDR3: CASSLDRARLTQYF; DNA: TGTGCCAGCAGCTTAGACCGAGCAAGATTGACCCAGTACTTC
V: TRBV28; D: NA; size: few; J: TRBJ2-3; CDR3: CASSPQGGAGDTQYF; DNA: TGTGCCAGCAGTCCACAGGGAGGGGCGGGAGATACGCAGTATTTT
V: TRBV6-1; D: TRBD2; size: few; J: TRBJ2-6; CDR3: CASSESGLAGPGANVLTF; DNA: TGTGCCAGCAGTGAATCGGGACTAGCGGGACCTGGGGCCAACGTCCTGACTTTC
V: TRBV4-3; D: NA; size: many; J: TRBJ2-7; CDR3: CASSQGVRGGYEQYF; DNA: TGCGCCAGCAGCCAAGGAGTAAGAGGCGGATACGAGCAGTACTTC
V: TRBV27; D: NA; size: NA; J: TRBJ2-5; CDR3: CASSFLREETQYF; DNA: TGTGCCAGCAGTTTTTTGCGGGAAGAGACCCAGTACTTC
V: TRBV12-3/TRBV12-4; D: NA; size: NA; J: TRBJ2-7; CDR3: CASSPVLGGEQYF; DNA: TGTGCCAGCAGTCCCGTTTTGGGGGGAGAGCAGTACTTC
V: TRBV7-2; D: NA; size: many; J: TRBJ1-5; CDR3: CASSLQGQPQHF; DNA: TGTGCCAGCAGCTTACAGGGTCAGCCCCAGCATTTT
V: TRBV11-2; D: NA; size: many; J: TRBJ2-7; CDR3: CASSLDTGSGNEQYF; DNA: TGTGCCAGCAGCTTAGATACGGGGTCCGGGAACGAGCAGTACTTC
V: TRBV3-1; D: TRBD2; size: many; J: TRBJ2-5; CDR3: CASTISGRETQYF; DNA: TGTGCCAGCACGATTAGCGGGCGAGAGACCCAGTACTTC
V: TRBV4-1; D: NA; size: many; J: TRBJ2-1; CDR3: CASSQLLGEQFF; DNA: TGCGCCAGCAGCCAGCTCCTGGGGGAGCAGTTCTTC
V: TRBV20-1; D: NA; size: few; J: TRBJ2-3; CDR3: CSAGDRQSTDTQYF; DNA: TGCAGTGCCGGAGATCGACAGTCCACAGATACGCAGTATTTT
V: TRBV2; D: NA; size: few; J: TRBJ1-3; CDR3: CASSRDSSGNTIYF; DNA: TGTGCCAGCAGTCGAGACAGCTCTGGAAACACCATATATTTT
V: TRBV2; D: NA; size: NA; J: TRBJ2-7; CDR3: CASSEGPGDEQYF; DNA: TGTGCCAGCAGTGAAGGGCCGGGCGACGAGCAGTACTTC
V: TRBV13; D: TRBD2; size: many; J: TRBJ2-7; CDR3: CASSEGLAIDYEQYF; DNA: TGTGCCAGCAGCGAGGGACTAGCGATAGATTACGAGCAGTACTTC
V: TRBV5-1; D: TRBD1; size: many; J: TRBJ2-2; CDR3: CASSKDRRDGELFF; DNA: TGCGCCAGCAGCAAGGACAGGAGAGACGGGGAGCTGTTTTTT
V: TRBV27; D: TRBD1; size: many; J: TRBJ1-6; CDR3: CASSLATGQGSNSPLHF; DNA: TGTGCCAGCAGTTTGGCCACCGGACAGGGGTCTAATTCACCCCTCCACTTT
V: TRBV7-8; D: NA; size: NA; J: TRBJ2-3; CDR3: CASGPTGLGDTQYF; DNA: TGTGCCAGCGGCCCTACAGGTCTGGGGGATACGCAGTATTTT
V: TRBV2; D: TRBD1; size: NA; J: TRBJ1-5; CDR3: CACSLDGQVRQPQHF; DNA: TGTGCCTGCAGCCTAGACGGACAGGTCCGCCAGCCCCAGCATTTT
V: TRBV27; D: NA; size: NA; J: TRBJ2-7; CDR3: CASSASLAGLSYEQYF; DNA: TGTGCCAGCAGTGCCTCTCTGGCAGGCCTCTCCTACGAGCAGTACTTC
V: TRBV6-1; D: TRBD2; size: NA; J: TRBJ2-1; CDR3: CASSGVAGVGNEQFF; DNA: TGTGCCAGCAGTGGCGTAGCGGGAGTAGGCAATGAGCAGTTCTTC
V: TRBV5-6; D: NA; size: many; J: TRBJ2-1; CDR3: CASSLARGEQFF; DNA: TGTGCCAGCAGCTTGGCGCGCGGTGAGCAGTTCTTC
V: TRBV14; D: NA; size: many; J: TRBJ2-5; CDR3: CASSQEVQEETQYF; DNA: TGTGCCAGCAGCCAAGAGGTACAGGAAGAGACCCAGTACTTC
V: TRBV12-3/TRBV12-4; D: TRBD2; size: many; J: TRBJ2-3; CDR3: CASTPAGGRAAGAADTQYF; DNA: TGTGCCAGCACCCCGGCTGGCGGGAGGGCCGCTGGGGCCGCAGATACGCAGTATTTT
V: TRBV30; D: TRBD2; size: few; J: TRBJ2-5; CDR3: CAWSVGSSGRKETQYF; DNA: TGTGCCTGGAGTGTTGGTTCTAGCGGGAGGAAAGAGACCCAGTACTTC
V: TRBV5-1; D: NA; size: many; J: TRBJ2-3; CDR3: CASSWRGTDTQYF; DNA: TGCGCCAGCAGCTGGAGAGGCACAGATACGCAGTATTTT